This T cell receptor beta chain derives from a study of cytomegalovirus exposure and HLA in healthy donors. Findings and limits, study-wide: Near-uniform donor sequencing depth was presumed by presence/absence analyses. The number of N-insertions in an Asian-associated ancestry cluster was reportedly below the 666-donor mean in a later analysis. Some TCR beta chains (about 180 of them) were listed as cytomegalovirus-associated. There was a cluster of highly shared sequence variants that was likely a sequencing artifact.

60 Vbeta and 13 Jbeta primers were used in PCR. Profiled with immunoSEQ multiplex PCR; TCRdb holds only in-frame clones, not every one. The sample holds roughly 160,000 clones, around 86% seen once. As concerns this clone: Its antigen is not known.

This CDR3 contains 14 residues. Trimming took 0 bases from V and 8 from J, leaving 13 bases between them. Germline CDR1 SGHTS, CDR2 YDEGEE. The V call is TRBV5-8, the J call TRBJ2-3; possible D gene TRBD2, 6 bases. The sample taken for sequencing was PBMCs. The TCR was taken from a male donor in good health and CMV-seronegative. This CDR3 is CASSLVDRDSTQYF. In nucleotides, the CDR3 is TGTGCCAGCAGCTTGGTAGATAGGGACTCTACGCAGTATTTT.